This TCR beta chain was recovered during a study of metastatic and nonmetastatic thyroid tumors. This clone was counted only a few times. Its antigen is unknown. A read error may account for a junction end that differs from germline. Notes on the study in general: Malignant thyroid tumors reportedly exceeded benign nodules significantly in TCR beta diversity, with the difference appearing in blood and tumor.

Study processing details: Between-group CDR3 differences, defined by clinicopathological status, yielded a distant-metastasis classifier for papillary thyroid cancer. MiXCR re-clonotyped the PCR reads for TCRdb. The V and J calls follow TCRdb's processing rather than the paper's. This table has 50,000 or so clones, approximately 15% appearing once. Patients underwent thyroid surgery, and none had received any treatment before it. Material for sequencing was blood. This TCR came from a female donor with papillary thyroid cancer or a benign thyroid nodule (not recorded which). Some clones in this sample may be carry-over from other donors' samples.

The chain's CDR3 is CASSSGRGSSGDNVLTF. In nucleotides, the CDR3 is TGTGCCAGCAGTAGCGGGAGAGGGAGCTCAGGGGACAACGTCCTGACTTTC. The gene calls are TRBV28 and TRBJ2-6, with 8 bases identical to TRBD2. Germline values: CDR1 MDHEN, CDR2 SYDVKM. CDR3 length: 17 amino acids.